The source of this T cell receptor (beta chain) is a study of monozygotic twins with cystic fibrosis. With regard to this clone: The target antigen is unknown.

Here immunoSEQ multiplex PCR was the method, and the copy in TCRdb shows in-frame clones only, minus some. Found here are roughly 13,000 clones, roughly nine tenths of them singletons; the top ten hold 0.55% to 0.8%. Overall study results and limits: In this small cohort, shared CDR3 numbers showed no association with age, concordance or disease severity.

Germline lookup yields CDR1 SGDLS and CDR2 YYNGEE. CDR3 length: 18 residues. Germline trimming cut 0 bases from V and 0 bases from J; bases unmatched to any gene: 8. The sample was blood. The chain employs TRBV9 and TRBJ2-1; 8 positions agree with TRBD2. This receptor was obtained from a boy between 5 and 17 years old with cystic fibrosis. CDR3 sequence: CASSVVGTRNNSYNEQFF. The CDR3 bases are TGTGCCAGCAGCGTAGTCGGGACTAGGAATAACTCCTACAATGAGCAGTTCTTC.